This record looks at one T cell receptor (beta chain) sequence and its context. Its antigen is as yet unknown. A multiplex PCR was run with 60 Vbeta primers and 13 Jbeta primers. Clones were read by immunoSEQ multiplex PCR, and TCRdb kept only the in-frame ones, dropping some. Here the sample spans fewer than 75,000 clones, approximately 79% being singletons. The V and J ends lost 3 bases and 5 bases, in that order; junction bases with no gene match: 8. The germline gives CDR1 KGHSH, CDR2 LQKENI. CDR3 length: 16 residues. The record originates from a study of cytomegalovirus exposure and HLA in healthy donors. Points from the study as a whole: Most of the TCR beta V segments (in an earlier analysis) were productive either about 87% or about 30% of the time. Follow-up analysis seemed to connect common viral pathogens with several of the most significant clusters identified.

Sequenced input: PBMCs. The chain carries TRBV18 and TRBJ2-3, with 10 bases fitting TRBD2. This sequence was found in a woman in her 30s in good health and CMV-seronegative. CDR3 bases: TGTGCCAGCTCACCCGCAGCGGGGGGGCTCGGAGATACGCAGTATTTT. Translation: CASSPAAGGLGDTQYF. Based on the CDR3 plus reference TRBV18 and TRBJ2-3, the full variable domain is NAGVMQNPRHLVRRRGQEARLRCSPMKGHSHVYWYRQLPEEGLKFMVYLQKENIIDESGMPKERFSAEFPKEGPSILRIQQVVRGDSAAYFCASSPAAGGLGDTQYFGPGTRLTVL.